This T cell receptor beta chain derives from a study of cytomegalovirus exposure and HLA in healthy donors (dated by TCRdb to 2015 to 2018). Regarding the study in general: An earlier analysis of about 530 of the donors reported about 260 Gb of sequence data and 95 million to 120 million unique TCR beta sequences obtained from about 180 million T cells. Approximately 300 gigabases of sequencing data and around 90 million unique TCR sequences made up an early release that covered some 640 HLA-typed donors. Of the 300 to 400 genotyped donors, approximately 80% fell in the genetic ancestry cluster associated with self-reported Caucasian donors. The study was designed to test whether signatures of past pathogen exposure could be identified by cataloging public T cell receptors. Using immunosequencing, the study profiled T cell repertoires from roughly 650 subjects and related those repertoires to cytomegalovirus serostatus. In addition to the first cohort of 650 to 800 subjects, a separate validation cohort of approximately 120 different subjects was used. The study combined high-throughput TCR immunosequencing, statistical association of individual TCRs with disease status, and machine learning to predict cytomegalovirus infection status. In a later analysis, previously published TCR beta repertoires from 666 donors were re-analyzed and high-resolution HLA genotyping was added so that TCR occurrence patterns could be studied. Rather than drawing on any new phenotypic data, the later analysis identified candidate immune exposures from TCR beta sequences and the way those sequences occurred across donors. In an earlier analysis of a few hundred of the donors, high-throughput TCR beta sequencing was used to judge whether each TCR beta V gene segment behaved as functional or pseudogenic. Donor age, sex, ethnicity and CMV serostatus were compiled alongside the repertoire data. Genome-wide SNP genotypes for about 65% of the 666 donors were used in a later genetic analysis, which treated that subset as a discovery cohort. All discovery cohort repertoires had been generated on a single sequencing platform. Both class I and class II loci were covered by HLA typing, at four-digit resolution. The number of donors typed differed by locus, with roughly 629-640 for A, B, C, DRB1 and DQB1, over 500 for DQA1, 600 to 610 for DPA1, and some 450 for DPB1. Because of strong linkage in the cohort, 5 or 6 DR-DQ haplotypes were treated as single units for association and clustering. Among some 400 genotyped donors of the cohort, an average of around 250,000 unique TCR beta nucleotide sequences was sequenced per donor, of which about 18% were non-productive. Overall results and qualifications from the work: Correlated functional status among segregating V segments might reflect linkage disequilibrium, but an unknown experimental factor could not be ruled out. Several of the top co-occurrence clusters appeared to be linked to parvovirus B19, influenza, CMV and Epstein-Barr virus, according to a later analysis. In a later genetic analysis, a missense DCLRE1C variant was associated with V-gene and J-gene trimming of TCR beta chains, and the association was replicated in an independent cohort. In a later analysis, most CMV-associated TCR beta chains were found to appear HLA-restricted, with HLA associations seemingly driven largely by CMV exposure. In an earlier analysis of approximately 590 of the donors, most TCR beta V segments appeared in productive rearrangements about 90% or about 30% of the time, broadly matching IMGT annotations. In a later analysis, HLA-associated TCR beta chains were found to be more clonally expanded and to have lower generation probabilities than equally common non-associated chains. Because HLA typing was unavailable for some donors at each locus, only the typed subset was used in association tests. Presence/absence analyses assumed roughly uniform sequencing depth across donors, an assumption that may not hold. While some public TCRs were present in many individuals, most TCR sequences turned up only very rarely across donors. A few of the identified cytomegalovirus-associated TCR beta chains were confirmed in vitro to be specific for cytomegalovirus antigens. Immune exposure information for the cohort was limited to CMV serostatus. A further reported finding was that TCR beta sequences accurately predicted the HLA-A and HLA-B alleles for most subjects in the first cohort. In a later analysis, TCR association rates were found to vary across HLA loci, with the most associated TCRs seen for DRB1 alleles and the fewest for HLA-C alleles. Because counts were too low, about 15 rarely observed V segments, including chromosome 9 orphons, were left out of the earlier analysis of about 500 of the donors. The study listed approximately 160 TCR beta chains as associated with cytomegalovirus. Strong co-occurrence of HLA alleles, especially DR and DQ, made assigning TCR associations to individual alleles difficult. A group of highly shared sequence variants was considered likely to be a technical artifact of the sequencing pipeline. It was suggested by the authors that the approach could potentially be generalized to other disease states and immunological phenotypes. Specific HLA alleles were associated with 15,000 to 20,000 TCR beta sequences at a false discovery rate of 0.05 in a later analysis. The cohort was sequenced for TCR beta chains only, and without alpha or paired-chain data the features that could be detected were limited. The classifier was reported to diagnose cytomegalovirus status with high specificity and sensitivity in both the original cohort and the validation cohort. In a later genetic analysis, fewer N-insertions in productive TCRs were reported among donors in an Asian-associated ancestry cluster than the roughly 700-donor mean. Some IMGT-functional V segments, including TRBV6-2 and TRBV6-3, could not be told apart with the 87-base-pair reads, so those segments were excluded.

The library was made by the immunoSEQ multiplex PCR assay. For the multiplex PCR, a mixture combining 60 forward primers for TCR Vbeta segments and 13 reverse primers for TCR Jbeta segments was used. The CDR3 region of rearranged TCR beta genes was amplified from genomic DNA with a multiplex PCR assay. On the Illumina HiSeq System, the amplified TCR beta libraries were sequenced as 87-base-pair reads. Concerning the study's data processing: In a later analysis, tens of millions of unique TCR beta chains were counted across the 650 to 750 repertoires, and roughly 11 million of these chains were shared by at least two donors. To remove PCR and sequencing errors, raw reads were error-corrected and collapsed into unique sequences using a nearest-neighbor algorithm that merged closely related sequences. CDR3 sequences were aligned to IMGT reference sequences to assign V, D and J gene segments. For a sequence to be retained, at least a six-nucleotide match to both a V gene segment and a J gene segment was required. A rearrangement counted as productive if the CDR3 had no stop codons and remained in frame with V and J, and every other rearrangement counted as non-productive. Following IMGT convention, CDR3 was defined as the stretch from the second conserved V-encoded cysteine up to the conserved J-encoded phenylalanine. In an earlier analysis of around 640 of the donors, sequences lacking an unambiguous match to a single V gene segment were excluded. In an earlier analysis of roughly 600 of the donors, a V segment was called functional when productive rearrangements were above 56.7%, and segregating when the standard deviation between donors exceeded 5%. A statistical classification framework was built to diagnose cytomegalovirus status from the catalog of TCR beta chain sequences. In a later analysis, TCR nucleotide sequences were compared against IMGT/GENE-DB human TR gene sequences so that V and J genes could be assigned. Using the TCRdist pipeline, a later analysis assigned CDR3 sequences along with most-parsimonious VDJ recombination scenarios. A later analysis defined each TCR beta chain by its CDR3 amino acid sequence plus V-gene family, and excluded reads lacking a unique V-gene family. As a way to deal with suspected cross-contamination and a sequencing artifact, a later analysis dropped 592 nucleotide sequences that were highly shared and had low generation probability. For each public chain, a later analysis derived a clonal expansion index from normalized ranks of inferred template counts within each repertoire. In a later analysis, generation probabilities were computed using a VDJ recombination model fitted to out-of-frame rearrangements, and the results were checked against IGoR. In a later analysis, TCR-TCR, TCR-HLA and TCR-CMV co-occurrence was scored with hypergeometric tests, and a repertoire-size bias correction was applied to TCR pairs. A later analysis estimated false discovery rates by permuting HLA or CMV assignments 20 times. In a later analysis, co-occurring TCRs were grouped with DBSCAN, and TCRdist sequence similarity was added when clustering was performed within HLA-allele-positive subsets. Repertoires with fewer than 30,000 or more than 120,000 public chains were left out of co-occurrence clustering, as were four to six repertoires with anomalous nucleotide sharing. TCRdb limited this immuneACCESS table to in-frame rearrangements with V and J called. A share of clones is missing; checked studies link under half to unresolved V genes, and the rest is unexplained. V, J and clone size are taken as reported in that table, and D and trimming were inferred from the DNA itself. The sample records about 90,000 clones, just under 90% of which are singletons. The ten largest clones take up roughly 2.3% of the sample.

A remark on this clone: Its antigen is unknown. No much larger clonotype is one base removed from it; base qualities were not supplied.

Cut back by 6 bases and 4 bases, the V and J ends lie 12 bases apart. The CDR3 numbers 14 residues from cysteine through phenylalanine. Of the read, only the CDR3 DNA is kept; its 42 bases are in frame from base 1. CDR1 and CDR2 are drawn from the germline V gene: SNHLY, FYNNEI. In total, 630 or so healthy bone marrow donors made up the cohort. All cohort members were sampled while nominally healthy, although unrecorded immune exposures were likely present. The donor tested CMV seronegative and was one of the 352 seronegative cohort members. Each donor provided a peripheral blood sample, and peripheral blood mononuclear cells were used for TCR beta sequencing. The Qiagen DNeasy Blood Extraction Kit was used to extract genomic DNA from the blood cell samples.

The chain uses TRBV2 and TRBJ2-2; possibly the D gene is TRBD1, per 5 matching bases. Sequenced material: PBMCs. This TCR came from a man younger than 35 in good health and CMV-seronegative. The bases read TGTGCCAGCAGAGCAGGTCAGGGCACCGGGGAGCTGTTTTTT. Translated, it gives CASRAGQGTGELFF. Outside the CDR3, residues come from the reference TRBV2 and TRBJ2-2 proteins, so the full variable domain is: EPEVTQTPSHQVTQMGQEVILRCVPISNHLYFYWYRQILGQKVEFLVSFYNNEISEKSEIFDDQFSVERPDGSNFTLKIRSTKLEDSAMYFCASRAGQGTGELFFGEGSRLTVL.